This TCR beta chain appears in the sequencing data of a study of cytomegalovirus exposure and HLA in healthy donors. V lost 4 bases, J lost 1 base, and 13 bases lay in between. The CDR3 is 15 amino acids. CDR1 is SGHAT and CDR2 is FQNNGV in the germline V gene. PCR was performed using 60 Vbeta and 13 Jbeta primers. The method was immunoSEQ multiplex PCR; TCRdb's version includes in-frame clones alone and lacks a portion of them. In the table there are approximately 240,000 clones, around four fifths of which are singletons. The chain employs TRBV11-2 and TRBJ2-5; TRBD2 is a possible D gene (6 bases). Sequencing was carried out using PBMCs. The receptor comes from a woman aged 40 to 50 in good health and CMV-seronegative. The chain's CDR3 is CASSSSRGSQETQYF. CDR3 nucleotide sequence: TGTGCCAGCAGCTCCTCTCGGGGGAGCCAAGAGACCCAGTACTTC. The full variable domain, in which reference TRBV11-2 and TRBJ2-5 provide the parts outside the CDR3, is EAGVAQSPRYKIIEKRQSVAFWCNPISGHATLYWYQQILGQGPKLLIQFQNNGVVDDSQLPKDRFSAERLKGVDSTLKIQPAKLEDSAVYLCASSSSRGSQETQYFGPGTRLLVL.